Listed below are T cell receptor beta chains from one sample, sequenced in a study of T cell responses to AZD1222 COVID-19 vaccine. Profiled with immunoSEQ multiplex PCR; TCRdb holds only in-frame clones, not every one. The table shows about 84,000 clones, with 70% to 90% occurring only once. The sample in question was peripheral blood, obtained on day 0 of AZD1222 vaccination. The origin of the receptors is an adult in good health. CDR3s include the opening cysteine and the closing phenylalanine or tryptophan. Each record gives: J gene, V gene, D gene, clone size, CDR3 DNA, CDR3 protein. A D gene is named only where the DNA matches it firmly. The size field is filled for only some rows; it gives once, few, many or a size class.

TRBJ2-1	TRBV30	-	-	TGTGCCTGGAGGAGGGGGGCTAGCGGAACCCTTGGGGATGAGCAGTTCTTC	CAWRRGASGTLGDEQFF
TRBJ1-1	TRBV7-2	-	-	TGTGCCAGCAGCTTAGGAGGGATGAACACTGAAGCTTTCTTT	CASSLGGMNTEAFF
TRBJ1-1	TRBV9	-	-	TGTGCCAGCAGCTCCCTCGGGGTCTCGCGGACTGAAGCTTTCTTT	CASSSLGVSRTEAFF
TRBJ2-5	TRBV28	-	-	TGTGCCAGCAGTTTATTCAGCAAGACCCAGTACTTC	CASSLFSKTQYF
TRBJ2-3	TRBV11-3	TRBD2	-	TGTGCCAGCAGCTTAGATAGCGGGGGCTTGCGAGATACGCAGTATTTT	CASSLDSGGLRDTQYF
TRBJ2-1	TRBV4-2	-	-	TGTGCCAGCAGCCAAGATGTAGGCGGGACCTACAATGAGCAGTTCTTC	CASSQDVGGTYNEQFF
TRBJ2-5	TRBV5-8	TRBD2	-	TGTGCCAGCAGCCGTGGGACTAGCGGAGTACCCGTTCAAGAGACCCAGTACTTC	CASSRGTSGVPVQETQYF
TRBJ2-5	TRBV12-5	TRBD1	-	TGTGCTAGTGGCCTCGAGATGGGACAGGGGGGGACCCAGTACTTC	CASGLEMGQGGTQYF
TRBJ2-2	TRBV14	-	-	TGTGCCAGCAGCCAAAGGGTCGGGGAGCTGTTTTTT	CASSQRVGELFF
TRBJ2-2	TRBV6-5	TRBD2	-	TGTGCCAGCAGGGGGACTAGCGGGAGTCCCGGGGAGCTGTTTTTT	CASRGTSGSPGELFF
TRBJ2-3	TRBV7-7	-	-	TGTGCTAGCGCTCCAGGGGGCACAGATACGCAGTATTTT	CASAPGGTDTQYF
TRBJ1-5	TRBV10-1	-	-	TGCGCCACGGGGAGGGGAGACGTGGATCAGCCCCAGCATTTT	CATGRGDVDQPQHF
TRBJ2-5	TRBV6-5	TRBD2	-	TGTGCCAGCAGCCTACTAGCGGGGGGGGATGAGACCCAGTACTTC	CASSLLAGGDETQYF
TRBJ2-5	TRBV4-3	TRBD2	-	TGCGCCAGCAGCCAAGTGAAGACCGGACTAGCGGGAGGAGAGACCCAGTACTTC	CASSQVKTGLAGGETQYF
TRBJ1-1	TRBV19	TRBD1	-	TGTGCCAGTAGTTCAAACAGGGGGCCCACTGAAGCTTTCTTT	CASSSNRGPTEAFF
TRBJ1-6	TRBV6-5	-	-	TGTGCCAGCACGGATAGGTCACCCCTCCACTTT	CASTDRSPLHF
TRBJ1-5	TRBV19	-	-	TGTGCCAGTAGTACCCGGCGGAATAATCAGCCCCAGCATTTT	CASSTRRNNQPQHF
TRBJ2-7	TRBV27	-	-	TGTGCCAGCAGTTTAGAGGGGCAGGGAATAAACGAGCAGTACTTC	CASSLEGQGINEQYF
TRBJ2-5	TRBV20-1	-	once	TGCAGTGCTCCCCTGCAAGGGACCCAGTACTTC	CSAPLQGTQYF
TRBJ1-1	TRBV12-3/TRBV12-4	-	-	TGTGCCAGCACTCGGTCCCATGGCAGGGAAGCTTTCTTT	CASTRSHGREAFF
TRBJ1-5	TRBV28	TRBD1	-	TGTGCCAGCAGTTCGACAGGGGGCACTCAGCCCCAGCATTTT	CASSSTGGTQPQHF
TRBJ1-5	TRBV19	TRBD1	-	TGTGCCAGTAGTTTTCGGACAGGGTCGGACAACAATCAGCCCCAGCATTTT	CASSFRTGSDNNQPQHF
TRBJ2-3	TRBV11-3	TRBD2	-	TGTGCCAGCAGCTTAGGACTAGCGGGAGATACGCAGTATTTT	CASSLGLAGDTQYF
TRBJ1-1	TRBV18	-	-	TGTGCCAGCTCACCACCGGCAGGGGCGGGCACTGAAGCTTTCTTT	CASSPPAGAGTEAFF
TRBJ2-2	TRBV5-1	-	-	TGCGCCAGCAGCCCATACACCGGGGAGCTGTTTTTT	CASSPYTGELFF